The clone carrying this T cell receptor (beta chain) was seen more than once but under ten times. Its specificity is not known. One end of the junction varies from germline; a read error may be responsible. Researchers collected about 9.1 milliliters of peripheral blood from every single donor. Primers used in a second PCR of about 6 to 12 cycles were a sample-barcoded 5' primer and a J-beta primer mix. Each CDR3 protein gets one entry after TCRdb re-called the 5' RACE reads with MiXCR. This sample has about a million distinct CDR3 sequences; around two fifths occur once, and the top ten carry around 13%. This sample is drawn from a study of blood T cells in healthy people across ages. Study-level points and caveats: Because donor CMV status was unknown, expanded clonotype changes were possibly confounded. Higher diversity, along with more naive CD4+ cells, distinguished long-lived donors from aged donors.

CDR3 length: 13 amino acids. The sequenced sample was blood. The rearrangement links TRBV12-3 or TRBV12-4 to TRBJ2-7; no definite D call. This receptor was identified in a man between 18 and 29 years old in good health. Written as DNA, the CDR3 is TGTGCCAGCAGGTTAGGGATCTCCTACGAGCAGTACTTC. Its protein product is CASRLGISYEQYF.